This record looks at one T cell receptor (beta chain) sequence and its context. This clone's antigen is unknown. No much larger clone is present one base from it, and per-base qualities are unavailable. Its CDR3 holds 16 amino acids, cysteine through phenylalanine. Only the CDR3 part of the read is kept: 48 bases, read in frame from the first base. Relative to germline, V is 1 base shorter and J is 10 bases shorter, with 17 bases between their ends. From the germline V gene, CDR1 is SGHTA and CDR2 is FQGNSA. The data were obtained in a study of T-cell reconstitution after alpha-beta-depleted transplantation in children (dated by TCRdb to the mid-2010s). About the investigation overall: T-cell immune reconstitution after TCRalphabeta/CD19-depleted allogeneic hematopoietic cell transplantation in children was quantitatively tracked in the study by means of TCR repertoire profiling.

The method was PCR. Data came from an Illumina HiSeq 2500. Molecular barcoding was employed in the preparation of TCR libraries, with unique molecular identifiers being used to normalize TCRbeta repertoire quantification. In TCRdb, the public reads were trimmed at Q25 with fastp and aligned with MiXCR, with productive beta chains retained. One record per CDR3 amino acid sequence lists the most common genes and DNA. This sample comprises about 500,000 distinct CDR3 sequences, approximately 32% of them detected only once. The ten largest make up 2% to 3% of the sample. This chain is built from TRBV7-2 and TRBJ1-6; confidence is insufficient to name the D gene. Specimen: PBMCs from the stem cell graft donor, collected from the stem cell graft. The receptor comes from a human donor who donated a stem cell graft to a child with aplastic anemia. The nucleotide sequence is TGTGCCAGCAGCTTAGTCCCCGGACCGCGGAGGTCACCCCTCCACTTT. It specifies CASSLVPGPRRSPLHF.